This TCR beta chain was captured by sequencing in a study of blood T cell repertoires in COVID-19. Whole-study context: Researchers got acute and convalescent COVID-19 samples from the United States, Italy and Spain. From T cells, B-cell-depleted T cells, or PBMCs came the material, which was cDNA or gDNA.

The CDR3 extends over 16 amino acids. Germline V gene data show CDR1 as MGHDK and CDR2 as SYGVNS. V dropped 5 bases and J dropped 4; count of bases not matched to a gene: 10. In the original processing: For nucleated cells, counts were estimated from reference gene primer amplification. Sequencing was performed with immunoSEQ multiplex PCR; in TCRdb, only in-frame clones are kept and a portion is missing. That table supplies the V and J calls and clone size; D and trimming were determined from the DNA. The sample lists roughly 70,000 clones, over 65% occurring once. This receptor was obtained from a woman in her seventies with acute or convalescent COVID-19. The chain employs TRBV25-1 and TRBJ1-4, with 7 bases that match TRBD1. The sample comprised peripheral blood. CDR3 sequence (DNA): TGTGCCAGCAGTACCCCTCAGGGGGGACTTAATGAAAAACTGTTTTTT. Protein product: CASSTPQGGLNEKLFF.